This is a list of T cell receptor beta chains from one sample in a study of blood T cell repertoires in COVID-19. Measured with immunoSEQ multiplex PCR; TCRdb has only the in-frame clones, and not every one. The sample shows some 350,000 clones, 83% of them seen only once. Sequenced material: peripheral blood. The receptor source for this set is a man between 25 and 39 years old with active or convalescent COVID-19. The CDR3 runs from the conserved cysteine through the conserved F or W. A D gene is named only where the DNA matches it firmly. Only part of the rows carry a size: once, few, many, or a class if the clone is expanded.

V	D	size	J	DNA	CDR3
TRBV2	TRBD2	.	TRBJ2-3	TGTGCCAGCAGGTGGACTAGCGGGAGGGTAACAGATACGCAGTATTTT	CASRWTSGRVTDTQYF
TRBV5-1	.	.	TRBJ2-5	TGCGCCAGCAGCTTGGGTGGAGGGGAGACCCAGTACTTC	CASSLGGGETQYF
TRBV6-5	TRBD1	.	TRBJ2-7	TGTGCCAGCAGCCGATCCGGGACAGGGGGGGTTGAGCAGTACTTC	CASSRSGTGGVEQYF
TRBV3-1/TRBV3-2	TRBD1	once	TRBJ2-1	TGTGCCAGCAGCCTAATGGGACAGGGACAAAGTGAGCAGTTCTTC	CASSLMGQGQSEQFF
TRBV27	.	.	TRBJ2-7	TGTGCCAGCAGTTTAGATGCTAACGCCTACGAGCAGTACTTC	CASSLDANAYEQYF
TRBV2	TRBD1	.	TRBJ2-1	TGTGCCAGCAGGGACAGGGGAGGAGGCAGCGATGAGCAGTTCTTC	CASRDRGGGSDEQFF
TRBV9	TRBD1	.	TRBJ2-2	TGTGCCAGCAGCGTGGGACAGGGTGTCCGGACCGGGGAGCTGTTTTTT	CASSVGQGVRTGELFF
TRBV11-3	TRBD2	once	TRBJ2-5	TGTGCCAGCAGCTTAGGCAACCGACTAGCGGGGCTAGAGACCCAGTACTTC	CASSLGNRLAGLETQYF
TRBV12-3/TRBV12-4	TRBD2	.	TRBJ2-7	TGTGCCAGCACCCAGCGGGAGTATCACGAGCAGTACTTC	CASTQREYHEQYF
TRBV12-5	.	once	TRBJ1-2	TGTGCTAGTGGTTTGGTACGGGATGGAGGCTACACCTTC	CASGLVRDGGYTF
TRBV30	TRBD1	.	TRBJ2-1	TGTGCCTGGAAGACAGGGGAAGGCAATGAGCAGTTCTTC	CAWKTGEGNEQFF
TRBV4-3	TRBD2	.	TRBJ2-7	TGCGCCAGCAGCCAAGATCAGCGGGACTTCCCCTACGAGCAGTACTTC	CASSQDQRDFPYEQYF
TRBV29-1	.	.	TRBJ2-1	TGCAGCGTTGACGGGGGGCTATACAATGAGCAGTTCTTC	CSVDGGLYNEQFF
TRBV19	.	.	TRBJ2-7	TGTGCCAGTAGAGGATCTAGTCACTACGAGCAGTACTTC	CASRGSSHYEQYF
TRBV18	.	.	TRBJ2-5	TGTGCCAGCTCACTGACAGCGTACCAAGAGACCCAGTACTTC	CASSLTAYQETQYF
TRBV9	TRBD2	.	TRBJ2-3	TGTGCCAGCAGCGTCCCGACTAGCGGTAGCACAGATACGCAGTATTTT	CASSVPTSGSTDTQYF
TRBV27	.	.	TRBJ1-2	TGTGCCAGCTCCCAGGGAGGGCCACCCTATGGCTACACCTTC	CASSQGGPPYGYTF
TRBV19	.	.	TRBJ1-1	TGTGCCAGTAGTCTTGAGAGGTGGACTGAAGCTTTCTTT	CASSLERWTEAFF
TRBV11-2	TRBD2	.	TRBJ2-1	TGTGCCAGCAGCTTGGCGGGAGTGGTAGGGGTTTTTGAGCAGTTCTTC	CASSLAGVVGVFEQFF
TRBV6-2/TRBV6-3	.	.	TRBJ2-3	TGTGCCAGCAGTACCCGGACCGGGGGAAGAGATACGCAGTATTTT	CASSTRTGGRDTQYF
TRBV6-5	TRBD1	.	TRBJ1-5	TGTGCCAGCAGTTCGCTCACAGGGGGAGCAAATCAGCCCCAGCATTTT	CASSSLTGGANQPQHF
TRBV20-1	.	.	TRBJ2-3	TGCAGTGCTAGTCCCGCGACGAGGGAAGATACGCAGTATTTT	CSASPATREDTQYF
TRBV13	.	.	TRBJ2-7	TGTGCCAGCAGCTTGGCTAGCCGAACCTACGAGCAGTACTTC	CASSLASRTYEQYF
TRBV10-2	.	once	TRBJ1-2	TGCGCCAGCAGTGAGTCGAGTGTCGAAGGCTACACCTTC	CASSESSVEGYTF
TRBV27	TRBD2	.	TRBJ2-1	TGTGCCAGCAGCCGACCCGGGAGGAAAGGCAATGAGCAGTTCTTC	CASSRPGRKGNEQFF
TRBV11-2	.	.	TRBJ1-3	TGTGCCAGCAGCTTAGATGGCCGAAACACCATATATTTT	CASSLDGRNTIYF
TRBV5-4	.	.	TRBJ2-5	TGTGCCAGCAGACTGTACCAAGAGACCCAGTACTTC	CASRLYQETQYF
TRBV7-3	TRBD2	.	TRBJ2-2	TGTGCCAGCAGCTTAATGGGGGAGACTAGCGGGAGGACCGGGGAGCTGTTTTTT	CASSLMGETSGRTGELFF
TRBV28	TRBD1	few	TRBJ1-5	TGTGCCAGCAGACTCGAATTCCGGGACAGTTTCAATCAGCCCCAGCATTTT	CASRLEFRDSFNQPQHF
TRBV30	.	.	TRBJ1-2	TGTGCCTGGAGTGTGGTTAACAGGCGGGAAGACGGCTACACCTTC	CAWSVVNRREDGYTF
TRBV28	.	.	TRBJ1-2	TGTGCCAGCAGTTTCCTCAGGGGCTATGGCTACACCTTC	CASSFLRGYGYTF
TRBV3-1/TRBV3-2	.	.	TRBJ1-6	TGTGCCAGCAGCCAAGAGGGGGGGACATCCCGGACGGTTTCACCCCTCCACTTT	CASSQEGGTSRTVSPLHF
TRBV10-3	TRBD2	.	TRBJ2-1	TGTGCCACCAGGCTGACTAGCGGGGATTTCTACAATGAGCAGTTCTTC	CATRLTSGDFYNEQFF
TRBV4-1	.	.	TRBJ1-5	TGCGCCAGCAGCCAAGATGGGGCTCAGCCCCAGCATTTT	CASSQDGAQPQHF
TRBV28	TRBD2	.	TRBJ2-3	TGTGCCAGCAGGACGAAGCGGGAGGGGGCAGATACGCAGTATTTT	CASRTKREGADTQYF
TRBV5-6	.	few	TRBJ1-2	TGTGCCAGCAGCTTGGCCCCGGGGAACTATGGCTACACCTTC	CASSLAPGNYGYTF
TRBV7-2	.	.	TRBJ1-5	TGTGCCAGCAGCTTCGGGGGAACTCAGCCCCAGCATTTT	CASSFGGTQPQHF
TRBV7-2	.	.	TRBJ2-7	TGTGCCAGCAGCTTACAATCCGCGTCCCCCTACGAGCAGTACTTC	CASSLQSASPYEQYF
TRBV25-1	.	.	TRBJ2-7	TGTGCCAGCAGTGACGGGACTCCTCTTAACTACGAGCAGTACTTC	CASSDGTPLNYEQYF
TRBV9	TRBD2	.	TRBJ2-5	TGTGCCAGCAGCGTTGTCAGACTAGCGGCGTACCAAGAGACCCAGTACTTC	CASSVVRLAAYQETQYF
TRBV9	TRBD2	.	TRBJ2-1	TGTGCCAGCAGCGTAGTAGTAGCGGGGGAGGGTGAGCAGTTCTTC	CASSVVVAGEGEQFF